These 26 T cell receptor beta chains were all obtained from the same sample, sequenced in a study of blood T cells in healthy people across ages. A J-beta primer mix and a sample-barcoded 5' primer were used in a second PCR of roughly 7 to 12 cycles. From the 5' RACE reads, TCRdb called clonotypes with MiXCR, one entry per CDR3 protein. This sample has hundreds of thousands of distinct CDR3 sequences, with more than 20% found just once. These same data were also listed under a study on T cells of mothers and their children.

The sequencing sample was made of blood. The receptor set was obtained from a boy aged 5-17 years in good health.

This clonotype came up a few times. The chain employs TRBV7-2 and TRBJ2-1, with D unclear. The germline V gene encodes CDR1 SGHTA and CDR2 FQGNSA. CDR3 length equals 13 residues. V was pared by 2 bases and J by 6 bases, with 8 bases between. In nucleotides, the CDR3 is TGTGCCAGCAGCTTACAGCGAAGCAATGAGCAGTTCTTC. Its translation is CASSLQRSNEQFF.

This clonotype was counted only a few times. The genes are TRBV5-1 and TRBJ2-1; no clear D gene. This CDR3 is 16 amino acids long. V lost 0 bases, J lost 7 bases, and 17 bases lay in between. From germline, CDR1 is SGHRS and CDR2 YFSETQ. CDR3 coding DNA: TGCGCCAGCAGCTTGGACCCCTCAACCTCCCGGAATGAGCAGTTCTTC. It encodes CASSLDPSTSRNEQFF.

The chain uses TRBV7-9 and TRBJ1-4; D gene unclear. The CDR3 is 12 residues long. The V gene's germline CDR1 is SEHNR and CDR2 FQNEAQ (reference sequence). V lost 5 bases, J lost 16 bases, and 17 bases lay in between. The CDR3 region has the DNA TGTGCCAGCAGCGCGGCCCTTCTTCCCCCGTTTTTT. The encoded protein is CASSAALLPPFF.

The CDR3: CASSQASGHRSSYNEQFF. CDR3 DNA: TGTGCCAGCAGCCAGGCTAGCGGGCACCGGAGCTCCTACAATGAGCAGTTCTTC. The chain combines TRBV3-1 with TRBJ2-1; 8 bases are shared with TRBD2. The CDR3 has 18 residues. With V trimmed by 3 bases and J by 0 bases, 10 bases remained unmatched. Germline values: CDR1 LGHDT, CDR2 YNNKEL (reference sequence).

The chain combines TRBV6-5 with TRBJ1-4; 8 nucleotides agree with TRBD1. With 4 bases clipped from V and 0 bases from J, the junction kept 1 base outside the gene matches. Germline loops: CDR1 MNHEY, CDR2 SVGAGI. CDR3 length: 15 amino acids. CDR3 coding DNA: TGTGCCAGCAGTTTGGGACAGGCAACTAATGAAAAACTGTTTTTT. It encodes CASSLGQATNEKLFF.

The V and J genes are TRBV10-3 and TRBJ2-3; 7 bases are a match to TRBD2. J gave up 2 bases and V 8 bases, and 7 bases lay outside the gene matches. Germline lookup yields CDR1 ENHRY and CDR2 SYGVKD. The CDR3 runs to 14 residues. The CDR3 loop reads CAIGAGGTTDTQYF. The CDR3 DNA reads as TGTGCCATCGGGGCCGGGGGGACCACAGATACGCAGTATTTT.

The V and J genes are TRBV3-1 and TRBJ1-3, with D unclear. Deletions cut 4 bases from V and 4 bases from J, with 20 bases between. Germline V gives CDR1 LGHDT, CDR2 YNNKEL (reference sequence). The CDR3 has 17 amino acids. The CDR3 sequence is CASSLPGSEQGGNTIYF. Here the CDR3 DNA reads TGTGCCAGCAGCCTCCCTGGATCCGAGCAAGGAGGAAACACCATATATTTT.

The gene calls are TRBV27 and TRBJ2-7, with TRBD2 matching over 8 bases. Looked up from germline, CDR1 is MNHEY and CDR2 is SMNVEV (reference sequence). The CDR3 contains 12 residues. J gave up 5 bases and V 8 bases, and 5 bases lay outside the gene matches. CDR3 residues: CASSGGVHEQYF. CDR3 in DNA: TGTGCCAGCTCGGGAGGGGTCCACGAGCAGTACTTC.

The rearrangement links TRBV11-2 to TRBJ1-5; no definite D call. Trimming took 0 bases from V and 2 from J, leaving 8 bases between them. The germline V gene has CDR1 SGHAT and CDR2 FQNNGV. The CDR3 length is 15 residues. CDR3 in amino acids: CASSLDRFGNQPQHF. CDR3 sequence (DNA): TGTGCCAGCAGCTTAGATCGTTTCGGCAATCAGCCCCAGCATTTT.

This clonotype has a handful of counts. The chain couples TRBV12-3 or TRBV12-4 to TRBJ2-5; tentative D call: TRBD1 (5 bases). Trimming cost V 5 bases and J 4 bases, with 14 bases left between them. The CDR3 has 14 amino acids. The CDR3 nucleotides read TGTGCCAGCAGTGGAAAGTCAAGGGGAGAGACCCAGTACTTC. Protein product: CASSGKSRGETQYF.

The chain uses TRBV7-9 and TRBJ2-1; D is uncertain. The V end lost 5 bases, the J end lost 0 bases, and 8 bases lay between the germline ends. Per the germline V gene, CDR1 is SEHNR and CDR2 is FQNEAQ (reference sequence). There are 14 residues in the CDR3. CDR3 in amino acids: CASSAVSSYNEQFF. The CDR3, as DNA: TGTGCCAGCAGCGCGGTCAGCTCCTACAATGAGCAGTTCTTC.

The CDR3 spells CASSTHRGVEQYF. The CDR3 bases are TGTGCCAGCAGCACCCACAGGGGAGTCGAGCAGTACTTC. The chain is built from TRBV9 and TRBJ2-7; 7 positions agree with TRBD1. Per the germline V gene, CDR1 is SGDLS and CDR2 is YYNGEE. Trimming removed 4 bases from V and 6 bases from J; junction bases left unmatched: 7. CDR3 length equals 13 residues.

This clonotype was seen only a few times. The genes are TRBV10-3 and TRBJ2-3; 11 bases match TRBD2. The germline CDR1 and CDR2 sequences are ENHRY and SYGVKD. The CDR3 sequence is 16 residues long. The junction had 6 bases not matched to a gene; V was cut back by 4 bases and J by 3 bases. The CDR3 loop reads CAISGLAGGPTDTQYF. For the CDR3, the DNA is TGTGCCATCAGTGGATTAGCGGGAGGGCCGACAGATACGCAGTATTTT.

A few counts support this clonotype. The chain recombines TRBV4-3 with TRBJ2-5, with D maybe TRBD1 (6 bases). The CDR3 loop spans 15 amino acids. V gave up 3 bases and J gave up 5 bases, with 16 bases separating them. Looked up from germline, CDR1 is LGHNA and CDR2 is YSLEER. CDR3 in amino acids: CASSQGATRPETQYF. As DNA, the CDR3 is TGCGCCAGCAGCCAGGGGGCGACCCGCCCGGAGACCCAGTACTTC.

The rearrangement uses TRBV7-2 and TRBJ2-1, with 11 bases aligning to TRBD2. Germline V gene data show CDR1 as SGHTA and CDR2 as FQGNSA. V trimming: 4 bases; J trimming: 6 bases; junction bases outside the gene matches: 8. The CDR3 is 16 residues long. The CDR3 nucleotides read TGTGCCAGCAGCTCCCGTCCCGGGACTAGCGGCAATGAGCAGTTCTTC. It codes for CASSSRPGTSGNEQFF. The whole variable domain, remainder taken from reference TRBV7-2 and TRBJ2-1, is GAGVSQSPSNKVTEKGKDVELRCDPISGHTALYWYRQSLGQGLEFLIYFQGNSAPDKSGLPSDRFSAERTGGSVSTLTIQRTQQEDSAVYLCASSSRPGTSGNEQFFGPGTRLTVL.

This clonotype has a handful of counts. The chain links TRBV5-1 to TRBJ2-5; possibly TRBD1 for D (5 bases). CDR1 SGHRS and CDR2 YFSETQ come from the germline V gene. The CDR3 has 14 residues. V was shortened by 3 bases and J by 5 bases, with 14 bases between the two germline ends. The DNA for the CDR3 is TGCGCCAGCAGCTGGATGCAGGGTGGTGAGACCCAGTACTTC. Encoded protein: CASSWMQGGETQYF.

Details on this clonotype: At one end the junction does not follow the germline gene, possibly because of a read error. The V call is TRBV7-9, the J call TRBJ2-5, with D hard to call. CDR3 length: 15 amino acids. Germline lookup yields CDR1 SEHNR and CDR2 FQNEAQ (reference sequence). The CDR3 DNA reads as TGTGCCAGCAGCTTAGGGGGTGTAGTCGTAGAGACCCGGTACTTC. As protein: CASSLGGVVVETRYF.

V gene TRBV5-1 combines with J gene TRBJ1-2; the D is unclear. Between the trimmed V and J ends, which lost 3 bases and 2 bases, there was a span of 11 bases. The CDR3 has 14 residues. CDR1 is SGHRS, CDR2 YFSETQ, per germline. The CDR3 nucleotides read TGCGCCAGCAGCTACACCGCGGGGAACTATGGCTACACCTTC. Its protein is CASSYTAGNYGYTF.

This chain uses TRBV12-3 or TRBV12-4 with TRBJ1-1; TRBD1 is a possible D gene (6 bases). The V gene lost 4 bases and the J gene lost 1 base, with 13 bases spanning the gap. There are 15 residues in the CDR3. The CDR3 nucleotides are TGTGCCAGCAGTTCCCACGGGACAAAGAACACTGAAGCTTTCTTT. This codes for CASSSHGTKNTEAFF.

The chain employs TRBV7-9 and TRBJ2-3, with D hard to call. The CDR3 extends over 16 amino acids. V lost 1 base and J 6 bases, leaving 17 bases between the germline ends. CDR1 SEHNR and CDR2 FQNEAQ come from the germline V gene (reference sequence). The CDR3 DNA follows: TGTGCCAGCAGCTTAGGAGCAGGCCCCACCATGGATACGCAGTATTTT. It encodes CASSLGAGPTMDTQYF.

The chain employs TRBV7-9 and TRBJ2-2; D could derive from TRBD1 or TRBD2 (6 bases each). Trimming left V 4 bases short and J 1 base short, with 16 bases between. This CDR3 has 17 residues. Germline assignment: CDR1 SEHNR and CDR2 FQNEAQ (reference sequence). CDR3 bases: TGTGCCAGCAGCTCCCAAGTAGGGGGGATGAACACCGGGGAGCTGTTTTTT. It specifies CASSSQVGGMNTGELFF.

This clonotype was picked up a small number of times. CDR3 loop: CASSPGSETQYF. The CDR3 DNA follows: TGTGCCAGCAGTCCCGGTAGTGAGACCCAGTACTTC. This rearrangement joins TRBV6-6 to TRBJ2-5; D is unresolved. Germline V lookup: CDR1 MNHNY, CDR2 SVGAGI (reference sequence). Trimming pared 5 bases from V and 5 bases from J, leaving 9 bases between. This CDR3 region has 12 residues.

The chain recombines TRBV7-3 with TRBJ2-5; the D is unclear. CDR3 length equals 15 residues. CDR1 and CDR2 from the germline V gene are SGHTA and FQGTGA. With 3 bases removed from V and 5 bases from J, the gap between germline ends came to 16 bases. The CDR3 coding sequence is TGTGCCAGCAGCTTGCGTTGGGGTCCCGAGGAGACCCAGTACTTC. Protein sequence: CASSLRWGPEETQYF.

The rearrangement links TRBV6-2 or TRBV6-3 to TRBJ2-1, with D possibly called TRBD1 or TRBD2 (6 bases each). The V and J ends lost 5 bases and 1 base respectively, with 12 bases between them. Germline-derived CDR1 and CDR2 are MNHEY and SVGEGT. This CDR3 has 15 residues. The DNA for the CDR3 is TGTGCCAGCAGTAACCGAGGGGGGTCCTACAATGAGCAGTTCTTC. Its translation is CASSNRGGSYNEQFF.

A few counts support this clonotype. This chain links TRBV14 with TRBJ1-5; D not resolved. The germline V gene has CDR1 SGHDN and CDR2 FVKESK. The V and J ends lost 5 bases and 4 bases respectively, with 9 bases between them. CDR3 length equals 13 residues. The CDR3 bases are TGTGCCAGCAGCGCTAGCGGGAATCAGCCCCAGCATTTT. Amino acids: CASSASGNQPQHF.

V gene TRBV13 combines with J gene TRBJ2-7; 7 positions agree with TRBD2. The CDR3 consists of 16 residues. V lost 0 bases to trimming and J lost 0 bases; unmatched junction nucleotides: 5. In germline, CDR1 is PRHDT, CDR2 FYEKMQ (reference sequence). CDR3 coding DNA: TGTGCCAGCAGCTTAGGCGGGTTAGCGGGCTCCTACGAGCAGTACTTC. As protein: CASSLGGLAGSYEQYF.